These 12 T cell receptor beta chains originate from one sample sequenced in a study of T cells in Graves' hyperthyroidism and ophthalmopathy. Amplification targeted TCR beta CDR3 regions from RNA transcripts. The study used the HTBI primer set for a first-round RT-PCR of the TCR CDR3. TCRdb reprocessed the multiplex PCR reads via MiXCR and lists one record per CDR3 protein. This sample has around 290,000 distinct CDR3 sequences, with roughly 15% found just once. Specimen: blood. These receptors originate from a woman aged 30 to 39 with Graves' hyperthyroidism that later progressed to Graves' ophthalmopathy.

This clonotype came up a few times. The chain employs TRBV25-1 and TRBJ2-7, with a possible D match to TRBD2 (5 bases). CDR3 length: 12 amino acids. Germline V gives CDR1 MGHDK, CDR2 SYGVNS. Between the trimmed V and J ends, which lost 7 bases and 3 bases, there was a span of 10 bases. The CDR3, as DNA: TGTGCCAGCAAAAGAGAGGGCTACGAGCAGTACTTC. Its protein product is CASKREGYEQYF.

The V call is TRBV19, the J call TRBJ1-4, with D unclear. V was trimmed by 7 bases and J by 7 bases, leaving 19 bases between them. Germline CDR1 is LNHDA and CDR2 is SQIVND (reference sequence). CDR3 length equals 15 residues. CDR3 DNA: TGTGCCAGTACCGGTTCGGTGTCCGGGAGTGAAAAACTGTTTTTT. It codes for CASTGSVSGSEKLFF.

This clonotype was counted a few times. The chain recombines TRBV11-3 with TRBJ2-2, with 10 bases that match TRBD2. J gave up 7 bases and V 5 bases, and 13 bases lay outside the gene matches. In germline, CDR1 is SGHNT, CDR2 YENEEA. The CDR3 is 17 amino acids. The CDR3 bases are TGTGCCAGCAGCCGGGGGCAGCTAGCGGGAGTGGTCGGGGAGCTGTTTTTT. This sequence encodes CASSRGQLAGVVGELFF. Together with reference TRBV11-3 and TRBJ2-2, the CDR3 gives the full variable domain: EAGVVQSPRYKIIEKKQPVAFWCNPISGHNTLYWYLQNLGQGPELLIRYENEEAVDDSQLPKDRFSAERLKGVDSTLKIQPAELGDSAVYLCASSRGQLAGVVGELFFGEGSRLTVL.

This clonotype occurred many times. V usage is TRBV5-5 and J usage is TRBJ1-1; D uncertain. Germline assignment: CDR1 SGHKS and CDR2 YYEKEE (reference sequence). With 4 bases removed from V and 8 bases from J, the gap between germline ends came to 12 bases. The CDR3 covers 12 residues. As DNA, the CDR3 is TGTGCCAGCAGCCCCCGCGAGAGCGAAGCTTTCTTT. It codes for CASSPRESEAFF. Looking up the rest from reference TRBV5-5 and TRBJ1-1 gives the full variable domain: DAGVTQSPTHLIKTRGQQVTLRCSPISGHKSVSWYQQVLGQGPQFIFQYYEKEERGRGNFPDRFSARQFPNYSSELNVNALLLGDSALYLCASSPRESEAFFGQGTRLTVV.

This clonotype was recorded at least ten times. The chain couples TRBV10-2 to TRBJ2-3; D gene uncertain. Trimming cost V 9 bases and J 2 bases, with 12 bases left between them. Germline V gives CDR1 WSHSY, CDR2 SAAADI. The CDR3 totals 13 residues. This chain's CDR3 is CASVGPVTDTQYF. CDR3 nucleotides: TGCGCCAGTGTGGGTCCCGTCACAGATACGCAGTATTTT.

This clonotype occurred many times. V and J are TRBV2 and TRBJ1-1; D might be TRBD1 (5 bases). Germline CDR1 and CDR2: SNHLY and FYNNEI. V was cut by 7 bases and J by 2 bases, with 26 bases left in between. CDR3 length: 18 amino acids. As DNA, the CDR3 is TGTGCCAGCACCCTAACGTTGATGGGGCAGGGAGGCAACACTGAAGCTTTCTTT. This gives the protein CASTLTLMGQGGNTEAFF.

This clonotype was picked up many times. This sequence joins TRBV11-2 and TRBJ2-3; D unclear. CDR1 is SGHAT, CDR2 FQNNGV, per germline. The CDR3 is 15 residues long. V lost 1 base to trimming and J lost 2 bases, with 10 bases between them. The CDR3 region has the DNA TGTGCCAGCAGCTTAGCTATGCAGATCACAGATACGCAGTATTTT. This codes for CASSLAMQITDTQYF.

This clonotype has at least ten counts. The V gene is TRBV28, the J gene TRBJ2-2; 13 bases line up with TRBD2. Germline V gene sequence: CDR1 MDHEN, CDR2 SYDVKM. The V segment lost 5 bases and the J segment 2 bases; nucleotides outside the gene matches: 8. CDR3 length: 18 residues. The CDR3 DNA reads as TGTGCCAGCAGTAAAGGACTAGCGGGAGCGATAAACACCGGGGAGCTGTTTTTT. Its protein is CASSKGLAGAINTGELFF.

This clonotype showed up many times. The V gene is TRBV7-8, the J gene TRBJ1-4, with TRBD1 as a possible D gene (5 bases). Per germline, CDR1 SGHVS and CDR2 FQNEAQ. The CDR3 is 14 residues long. Trimming shortened V by 2 bases and J by 5 bases, and 9 bases separated the two germline ends. The CDR3 nucleotides are TGTGCCAGCAGCTTAATTGCAGGGAATGAAAAACTGTTTTTT. It yields the protein CASSLIAGNEKLFF.

This clonotype was seen repeatedly, ten times or more. The chain combines TRBV7-9 with TRBJ2-1; D ambiguous. CDR3 length: 11 amino acids. The V end lost 6 bases, the J end lost 9 bases, and 9 bases lay between the germline ends. CDR1 is SEHNR, CDR2 FQNEAQ, per germline (reference sequence). CDR3 in DNA: TGTGCCAGCAGATTCGGCAGTGAGCAGTTCTTC. It specifies CASRFGSEQFF.

This sequence joins TRBV14 and TRBJ2-1; 7 bases agree with TRBD2. The CDR3 extends over 15 amino acids. Trimming cost V 1 base and J 6 bases; bases outside gene matches: 6. The V gene's germline CDR1 is SGHDN and CDR2 FVKESK. The CDR3 sequence: CASSQVAGAVNEQFF. The CDR3 DNA reads as TGTGCCAGCAGCCAAGTGGCGGGAGCGGTCAATGAGCAGTTCTTC.

This clonotype was picked up a small number of times. V gene TRBV19 combines with J gene TRBJ2-1, with 8 bases matching TRBD2. J was trimmed by 6 bases and V by 7 bases; bases with no gene match: 11. This CDR3 region has 15 residues. Germline V gives CDR1 LNHDA, CDR2 SQIVND (reference sequence). Written as DNA, the CDR3 is TGTGCCAGTACTCCCTATCGGGAGGGGTCCAATGAGCAGTTCTTC. It yields the protein CASTPYREGSNEQFF.